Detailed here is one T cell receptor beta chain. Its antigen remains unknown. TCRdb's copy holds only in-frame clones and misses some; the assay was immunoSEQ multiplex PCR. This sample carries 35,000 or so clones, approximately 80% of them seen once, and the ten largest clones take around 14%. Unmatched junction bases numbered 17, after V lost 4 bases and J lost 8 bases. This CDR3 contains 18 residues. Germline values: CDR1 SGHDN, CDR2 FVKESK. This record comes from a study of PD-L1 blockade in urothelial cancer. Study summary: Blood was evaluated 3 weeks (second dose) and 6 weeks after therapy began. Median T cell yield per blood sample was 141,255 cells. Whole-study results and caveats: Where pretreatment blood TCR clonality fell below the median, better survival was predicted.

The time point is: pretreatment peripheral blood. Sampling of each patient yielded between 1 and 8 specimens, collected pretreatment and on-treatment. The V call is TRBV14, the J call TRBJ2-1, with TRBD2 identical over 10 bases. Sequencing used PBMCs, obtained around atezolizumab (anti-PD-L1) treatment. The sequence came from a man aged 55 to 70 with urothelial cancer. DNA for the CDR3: TGTGCCAGCAGCCTAGAACTAGCGGGATCCCGACCCGGGGATGAGCAGTTCTTC. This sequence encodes CASSLELAGSRPGDEQFF.